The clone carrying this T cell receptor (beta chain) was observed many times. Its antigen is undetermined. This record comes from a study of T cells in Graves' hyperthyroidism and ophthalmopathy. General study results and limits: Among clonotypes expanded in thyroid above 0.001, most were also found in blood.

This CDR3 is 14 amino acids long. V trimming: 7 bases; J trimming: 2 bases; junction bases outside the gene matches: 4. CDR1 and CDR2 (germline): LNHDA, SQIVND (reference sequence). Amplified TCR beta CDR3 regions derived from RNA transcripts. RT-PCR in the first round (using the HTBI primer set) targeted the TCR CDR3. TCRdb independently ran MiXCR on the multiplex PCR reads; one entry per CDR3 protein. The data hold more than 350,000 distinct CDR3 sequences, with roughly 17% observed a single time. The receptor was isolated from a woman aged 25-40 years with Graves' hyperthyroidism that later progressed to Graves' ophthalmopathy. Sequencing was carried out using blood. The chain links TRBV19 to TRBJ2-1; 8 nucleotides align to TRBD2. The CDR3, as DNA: TGTGCCAGTACCAGCGGGGGAACCTACAATGAGCAGTTCTTC. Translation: CASTSGGTYNEQFF.